This T cell receptor beta chain derives from a study of graft-versus-host responses after intestinal transplantation. Background on the study: Every transplant recipient was induced with anti-thymocyte globulin, then maintained on tacrolimus and steroids for about 3 years.

Points on this clone: What it recognizes is unknown.

Trimming took 0 bases from V and 3 from J, leaving 9 bases between them. The CDR3 is 14 amino acids. Germline V CDR1 and CDR2: KGHSY, FQNENV. The repertoire was sequenced with immunoSEQ multiplex PCR; TCRdb's copy has only in-frame clones and lacks some. The data contain 55,000 to 85,000 clones, 80% to 90% of them singletons. This chain links TRBV16 with TRBJ2-7; weak D call: TRBD2 (6 bases). This sample comprised unstimulated CD8+ T cells sorted from spleen or lymph node cells, obtained before intestinal transplant. The receptor comes from a human donor who received an intestinal transplant. The CDR3 DNA follows: TGTGCCAGCAGCCAATCGGGGCGGGACTACGAGCAGTACTTC. This translates into CASSQSGRDYEQYF.